The source of this TCR beta chain is a study of CD8 T cells in ankylosing spondylitis. Points from the study as a whole: Seemingly distinctive of ankylosing spondylitis blood was a TCR beta motif formed by eight highly homologous variants.

Trimming stripped 5 bases from V and 4 bases from J, with 8 bases between. Germline CDR1 and CDR2: SGHVS and FNYEAQ. This CDR3 is 12 amino acids long. Libraries of TCR beta came from quantitative 5'-RACE with molecular barcodes. TCRdb processed the 5' RACE reads anew with MiXCR; each CDR3 protein has one entry. Here the sample spans approximately 300,000 distinct CDR3 sequences, 6.5% to 10% being singletons. This clonotype showed up many times. Its matching antigen is unknown. Material: blood, either unsorted or a sorted T cell fraction (not recorded which). The source is a male donor with ankylosing spondylitis. The chain combines TRBV7-6 with TRBJ2-5; no firm D call. Here the CDR3 DNA reads TGTGCCAGCAGCAGTAGATTAGAGACCCAGTACTTC. This codes for CASSSRLETQYF.